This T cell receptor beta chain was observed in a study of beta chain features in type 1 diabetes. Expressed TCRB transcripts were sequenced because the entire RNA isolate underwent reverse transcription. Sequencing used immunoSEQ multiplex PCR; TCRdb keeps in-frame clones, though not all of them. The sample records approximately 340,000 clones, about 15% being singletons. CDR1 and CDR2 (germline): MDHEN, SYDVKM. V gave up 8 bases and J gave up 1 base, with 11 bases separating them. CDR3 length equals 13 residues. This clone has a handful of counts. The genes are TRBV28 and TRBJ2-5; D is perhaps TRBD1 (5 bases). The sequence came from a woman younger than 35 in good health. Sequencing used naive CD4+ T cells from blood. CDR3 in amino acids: CASLSDTQETQYF. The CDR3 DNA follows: TGTGCCAGCCTATCGGACACCCAAGAGACCCAGTACTTC.